This T cell receptor beta chain was documented in a study of blood T cell repertoires in COVID-19 (dated by TCRdb to 2018 to 2021). The study in broad terms: Samples from collaborators originated in the United States, Italy and Spain and spanned both the acute and convalescent phases of COVID-19. The material from the prospective study consisted of cDNA or gDNA derived from T cells, B-cell-depleted T cells, or PBMCs. The dataset comprised deeply sampled blood TCRbeta repertoires from subjects exposed to, actively infected with, or recovered from COVID-19. A freely available public database, intended as a resource for researchers studying the immune response to SARS-CoV-2, is where the repertoires were released. The samples were drawn from the first 160 participants of the ongoing ImmuneRACE study and from 1,254 subjects provided by 6 global collaborators. Nearly every sample came with metadata listing a de-identified subject ID, COVID-19 status, age in years and sex. HLA class I and class II types, where available, came from metadata supplied by the sample provider rather than from assay-based typing. Broad study findings and their caveats: The amount of clinical and demographic metadata varied by source and participant and was provided uncurated.

Notes on this clone: No cognate antigen has been identified for it. No qualities accompany the bases; no much larger clone lies one base away.

Collaborating institutions collected whole blood in K2EDTA tubes following their own protocols. For TCRbeta analysis, collaborators shipped samples as frozen whole blood, isolated PBMCs, or DNA extracted from either of those sample types. The immunoSEQ Assay, a bias-controlled multiplex PCR, was used to amplify TCRbeta CDR3 regions from genomic DNA. The authors processed their data as follows. The number of nucleated cells in each sample was estimated from the amplification of reference gene primers within the assay. Sequence reads were collapsed and filtered to measure the absolute abundance of every unique TCRbeta CDR3 rearrangement. For each sample, productive Simpson clonality was calculated by taking the square root of Simpson's diversity index across productive rearrangements. TCRdb stores this immuneACCESS table with in-frame sequences only. Part of the clones is absent; in the studies checked, under half of the shortfall reflects unresolved V genes, and no reason is known for the rest. The D gene and trimming were derived from the DNA, and the V and J assignments and clone size from that table. The sample records 140,000 or so clones, about 79% of which are singletons. The ten largest clones add up to about 9.4% of the sample.

The TCR originated in a man aged 55 to 69 with active or convalescent COVID-19. Sequenced material: peripheral blood.

The CDR3 protein is CASRFSIRGRWMDTEAFF. The nucleotide sequence reads TGTGCAAGTCGCTTTAGTATCAGGGGGAGGTGGATGGACACTGAAGCTTTCTTT. Recombination joined TRBV12-2 with TRBJ1-1; the table's D call TRBD1 went unverified against the DNA. TRBV12-2 is reported as a pseudogene. CDR3 length: 18 amino acids, cysteine to phenylalanine. This entry keeps only the CDR3 DNA: 54 bases, framed from base 1.